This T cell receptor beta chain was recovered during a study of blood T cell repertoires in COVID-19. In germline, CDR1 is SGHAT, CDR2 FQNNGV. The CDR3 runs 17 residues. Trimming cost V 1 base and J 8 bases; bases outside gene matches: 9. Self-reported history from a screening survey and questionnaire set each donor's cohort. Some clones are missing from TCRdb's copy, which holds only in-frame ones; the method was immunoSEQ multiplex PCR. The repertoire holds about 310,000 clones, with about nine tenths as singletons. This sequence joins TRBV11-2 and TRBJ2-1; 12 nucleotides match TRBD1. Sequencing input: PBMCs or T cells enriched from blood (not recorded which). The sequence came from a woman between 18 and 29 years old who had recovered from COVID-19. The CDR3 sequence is CASSLGFGTGGRDEQFF. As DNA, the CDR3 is TGTGCCAGCAGCTTAGGGTTTGGGACAGGGGGCAGGGATGAGCAGTTCTTC.